The text below deals with one T cell receptor beta chain. The antigen remains unidentified. Germline V gene data show CDR1 as SGHNT and CDR2 as YYREEE (reference sequence). CDR3 size: 16 residues. Trimming took 0 bases from V and 7 from J; bases not matched to a gene: 10. The data stem from a study of T-cell memory formation after mild COVID-19. About the study: Largely donor-specific sequence clusters came from a couple of donors.

Constant-segment primers served in 5'RACE that generated TCR alpha and TCR beta cDNA libraries bearing sample barcodes and UMIs. TCRdb reanalysed the 5' RACE reads using MiXCR and keeps one entry per CDR3 protein. The sample carries roughly 130,000 distinct CDR3 sequences, about 6% recorded once. General study points: Among clones peaking at day 37 in the second wave, SARS-CoV-2 specificity remained unconfirmed. The main location of contracting CD4+ clones was CM and EM, and that of contracting CD8+ clones was EMRA.

This receptor was taken from an adult woman who had mild COVID-19 (a few samples of this study predate the infection). Cell type and time point are not known. The chain is built from TRBV5-4 and TRBJ2-1; TRBD1 matches 7 bases. What was sequenced was PBMCs or a T cell subset sorted from them (not recorded which). CDR3 region: CASSLEPRDSKNEQFF. CDR3 nucleotide sequence: TGTGCCAGCAGCTTGGAACCCCGGGACAGCAAAAATGAGCAGTTCTTC.